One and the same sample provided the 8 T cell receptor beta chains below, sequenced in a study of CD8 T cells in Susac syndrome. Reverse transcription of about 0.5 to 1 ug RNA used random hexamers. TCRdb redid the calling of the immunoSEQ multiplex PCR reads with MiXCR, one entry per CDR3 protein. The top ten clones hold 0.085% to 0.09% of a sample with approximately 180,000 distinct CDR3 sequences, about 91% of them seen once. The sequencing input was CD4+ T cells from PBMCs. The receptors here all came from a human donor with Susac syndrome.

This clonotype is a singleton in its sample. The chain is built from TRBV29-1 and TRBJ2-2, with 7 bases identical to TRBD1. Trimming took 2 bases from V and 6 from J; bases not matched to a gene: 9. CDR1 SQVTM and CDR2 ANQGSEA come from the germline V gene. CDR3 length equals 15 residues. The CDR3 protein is CSVENRDSRAGELFF. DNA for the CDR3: TGCAGCGTTGAAAACCGGGACAGTCGGGCCGGGGAGCTGTTTTTT.

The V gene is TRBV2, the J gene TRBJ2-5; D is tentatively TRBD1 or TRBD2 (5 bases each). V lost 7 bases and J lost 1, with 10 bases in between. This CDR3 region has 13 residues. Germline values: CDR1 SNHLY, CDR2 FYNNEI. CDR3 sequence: CASTGGGQETQYF. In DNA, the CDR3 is TGTGCCAGCACTGGGGGTGGCCAAGAGACCCAGTACTTC.

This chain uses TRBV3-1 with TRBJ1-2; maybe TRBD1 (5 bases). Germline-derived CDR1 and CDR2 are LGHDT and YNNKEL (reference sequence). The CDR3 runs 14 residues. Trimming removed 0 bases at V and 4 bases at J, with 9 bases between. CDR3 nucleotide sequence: TGTGCCAGCAGCCAAGAAGGAAGGGGCTATGGCTACACCTTC. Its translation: CASSQEGRGYGYTF. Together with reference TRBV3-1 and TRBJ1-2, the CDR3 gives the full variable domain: DTAVSQTPKYLVTQMGNDKSIKCEQNLGHDTMYWYKQDSKKFLKIMFSYNNKELIINETVPNRFSPKSPDKAHLNLHINSLELGDSAVYFCASSQEGRGYGYTFGSGTRLTVV.

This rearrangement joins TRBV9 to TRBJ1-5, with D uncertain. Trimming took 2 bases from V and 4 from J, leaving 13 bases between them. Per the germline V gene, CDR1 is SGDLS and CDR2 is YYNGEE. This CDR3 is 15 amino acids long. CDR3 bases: TGTGCCAGCAGCGTGTCGGATTCTTTAAATCAGCCCCAGCATTTT. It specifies CASSVSDSLNQPQHF.

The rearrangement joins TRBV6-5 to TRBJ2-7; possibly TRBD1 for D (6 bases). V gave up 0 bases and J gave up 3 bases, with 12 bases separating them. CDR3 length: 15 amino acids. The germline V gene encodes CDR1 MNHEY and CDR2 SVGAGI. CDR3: CASSYSTGSNYEQYF. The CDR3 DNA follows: TGTGCCAGCAGTTACTCGACAGGATCTAACTACGAGCAGTACTTC.

The CDR3 DNA is TGTGCCATCAGTGAATACGGGGACACTGAAGCTTTCTTT. It yields the protein CAISEYGDTEAFF. V is TRBV10-3 and J is TRBJ1-1; D unresolved. Trimming took 3 bases from V and 3 from J, leaving 8 bases between them. The length of the CDR3 is 13 residues. Per germline, CDR1 ENHRY and CDR2 SYGVKD.

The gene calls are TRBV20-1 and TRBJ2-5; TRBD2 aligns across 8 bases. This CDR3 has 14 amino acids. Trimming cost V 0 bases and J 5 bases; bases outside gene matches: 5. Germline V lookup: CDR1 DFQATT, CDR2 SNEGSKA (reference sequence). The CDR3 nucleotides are TGCAGTGCTAGAGATCGGGGGGGCCACGAGACCCAGTACTTC. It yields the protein CSARDRGGHETQYF.

Here the CDR3 reads CASSLIGQTANYGYTF. In DNA form, the CDR3 reads TGTGCCAGCAGTTTAATAGGACAGACAGCTAACTATGGCTACACCTTC. The genes are TRBV27 and TRBJ1-2; tentative D call: TRBD1 (6 bases). The CDR3 contains 16 residues. V was shortened by 2 bases and J by 0 bases, with 13 bases between the two germline ends. CDR1 is MNHEY, CDR2 SMNVEV, per germline (reference sequence).